This T cell receptor beta chain originates from a study of technical replicates of blood from a few donors. The data were produced by immunoSEQ multiplex PCR, yet TCRdb's version contains in-frame clones alone and is incomplete. The table shows around 60,000 clones, with nearly 95% occurring only once. Sequenced sample: PBMCs. This clonotype originated in a human donor in good health. Some clones in this sample may be carry-over from other donors' samples.

The CDR3 is CASSLSFRSGYNEQFF. The CDR3, as DNA: TGTGCCAGCAGCTTGTCATTTCGATCGGGCTACAATGAGCAGTTCTTC. V and J are TRBV7-3 and TRBJ2-1; D call uncertain. CDR3 length: 16 amino acids. The V end was cut by 3 bases, the J end by 3 bases, with 15 bases between. The germline V gene has CDR1 SGHTA and CDR2 FQGTGA.